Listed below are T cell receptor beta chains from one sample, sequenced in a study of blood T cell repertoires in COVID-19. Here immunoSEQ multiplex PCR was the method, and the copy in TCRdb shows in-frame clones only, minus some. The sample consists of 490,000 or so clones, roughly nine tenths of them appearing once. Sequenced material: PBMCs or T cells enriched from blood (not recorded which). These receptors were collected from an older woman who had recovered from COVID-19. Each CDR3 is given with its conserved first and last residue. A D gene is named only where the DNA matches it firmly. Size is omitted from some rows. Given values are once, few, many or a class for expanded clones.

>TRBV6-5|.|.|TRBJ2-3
CASSYSMAGTDTQYF
TGTGCCAGCAGTTACTCGATGGCCGGCACAGATACGCAGTATTTT
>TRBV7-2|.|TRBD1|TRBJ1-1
CASSLATGANTEAFF
TGTGCCAGCAGCTTAGCGACAGGGGCTAACACTGAAGCTTTCTTT
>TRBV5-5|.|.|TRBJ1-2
CASSLGEDTSNYGYTF
TGTGCCAGCAGCTTGGGAGAGGACACATCTAACTATGGCTACACCTTC
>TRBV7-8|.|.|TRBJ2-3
CASTVRGTTDTQYF
TGTGCCAGCACGGTCAGGGGCACCACAGATACGCAGTATTTT
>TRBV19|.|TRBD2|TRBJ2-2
CASSIEGTSGNTGELFF
TGTGCCAGTAGTATAGAGGGGACTAGCGGGAACACCGGGGAGCTGTTTTTT
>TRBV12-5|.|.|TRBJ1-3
CASASIDGSSGNTIYF
TGTGCTAGTGCCTCTATAGACGGGAGCTCTGGAAACACCATATATTTT
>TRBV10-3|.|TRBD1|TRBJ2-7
CAISELVGTGTSYEQYF
TGTGCCATCAGTGAGTTAGTCGGGACAGGGACCTCCTACGAGCAGTACTTC
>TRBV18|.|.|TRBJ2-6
CASSRSSGANVLTF
TGTGCCAGCTCACGGAGCTCTGGGGCCAACGTCCTGACTTTC
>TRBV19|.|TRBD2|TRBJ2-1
CASSNRPGLWAGTSYNEQFF
TGTGCCAGTAGTAACCGGCCGGGACTCTGGGCGGGGACTAGCTACAATGAGCAGTTCTTC
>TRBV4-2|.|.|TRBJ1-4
CASSQAVPGGTEKLFF
TGTGCCAGCAGCCAAGCGGTCCCAGGAGGCACCGAAAAACTGTTTTTT
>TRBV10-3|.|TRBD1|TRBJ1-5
CAISEGQVTNQPQHF
TGTGCCATCAGTGAGGGACAGGTCACCAATCAGCCCCAGCATTTT
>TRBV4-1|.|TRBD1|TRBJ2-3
CASSRQGTGGTDTQYF
TGCGCCAGCAGCCGACAAGGGACAGGGGGAACAGATACGCAGTATTTT
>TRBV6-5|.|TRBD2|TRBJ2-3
CASDLAGGVDTQYF
TGTGCCAGCGACTTAGCGGGGGGTGTGGATACGCAGTATTTT
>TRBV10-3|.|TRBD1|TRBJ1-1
CAISGTGGKAEAFF
TGTGCCATCAGTGGGACAGGGGGCAAGGCTGAAGCTTTCTTT
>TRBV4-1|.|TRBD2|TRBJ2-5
CASSQVGGHRGTQYF
TGCGCCAGCAGCCAAGTGGGAGGGCACCGGGGGACCCAGTACTTC
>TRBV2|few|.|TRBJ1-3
CASHALYPTASGNTIYF
TGTGCCAGCCATGCATTATATCCGACAGCCTCTGGAAACACCATATATTTT
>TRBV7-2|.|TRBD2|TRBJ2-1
CASSATSGGSYNEQFF
TGTGCCAGCAGCGCAACGAGCGGGGGCTCCTACAATGAGCAGTTCTTC
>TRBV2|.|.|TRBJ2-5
CASSARARTLQARQTQYF
TGTGCCAGCAGTGCCCGAGCGCGCACCCTCCAAGCGAGACAGACCCAGTACTTC
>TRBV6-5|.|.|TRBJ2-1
CASSRPGGLWEQFF
TGTGCCAGCAGCCGTCCAGGGGGGTTATGGGAGCAGTTCTTC
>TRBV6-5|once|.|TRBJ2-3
CASSYRAGGTDTQYF
TGTGCCAGCAGTTACCGGGCGGGCGGCACAGATACGCAGTATTTT
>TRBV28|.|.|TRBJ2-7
CATFPRSGVAEQYF
TGTGCCACCTTCCCTAGGTCCGGGGTGGCCGAGCAGTACTTC
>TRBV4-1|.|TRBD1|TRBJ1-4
CASSQEWTGVGKLFF
TGCGCCAGCAGCCAAGAATGGACAGGGGTGGGAAAACTGTTTTTT
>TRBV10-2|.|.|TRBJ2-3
CASSEVGTDTQYF
TGCGCCAGCAGTGAAGTAGGCACAGATACGCAGTATTTT
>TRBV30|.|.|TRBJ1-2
CAWSRHYGYTF
TGTGCCTGGAGCCGACATTATGGCTACACCTTC
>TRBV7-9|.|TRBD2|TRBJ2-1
CASSPTGTSRVNEQFF
TGTGCCAGCAGCCCGACCGGGACTAGTCGGGTCAATGAGCAGTTCTTC
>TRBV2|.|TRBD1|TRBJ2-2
CASSPLQGNGELFF
TGTGCCAGCAGCCCCTTACAGGGGAACGGGGAGCTGTTTTTT
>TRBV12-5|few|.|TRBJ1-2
CASGPPLGVYGYTF
TGTGCTAGTGGTCCCCCTTTGGGAGTCTATGGCTACACCTTC
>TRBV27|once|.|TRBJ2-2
CASSFGQRGTGELFF
TGTGCCAGCAGTTTCGGTCAACGGGGCACCGGGGAGCTGTTTTTT
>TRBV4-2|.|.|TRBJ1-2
CASSQTGQWDYTF
TGTGCCAGCAGCCAAACGGGACAATGGGACTACACCTTC
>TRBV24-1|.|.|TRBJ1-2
CATSDSQGGHGYTF
TGTGCCACCAGTGATTCACAGGGAGGGCATGGCTACACCTTC
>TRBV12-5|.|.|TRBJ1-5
CASGFTPGYSNQPQHF
TGTGCTAGTGGTTTTACCCCAGGGTACAGCAATCAGCCCCAGCATTTT